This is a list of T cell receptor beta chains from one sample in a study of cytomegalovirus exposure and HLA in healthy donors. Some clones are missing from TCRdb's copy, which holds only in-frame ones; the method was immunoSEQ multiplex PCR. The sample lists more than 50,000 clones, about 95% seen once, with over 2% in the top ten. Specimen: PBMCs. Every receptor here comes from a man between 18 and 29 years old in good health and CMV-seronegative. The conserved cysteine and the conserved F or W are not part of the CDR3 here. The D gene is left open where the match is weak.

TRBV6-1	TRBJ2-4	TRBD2	ASSESKVDGGNIQY
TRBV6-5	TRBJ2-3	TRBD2	ASSYKAGVGDTQY
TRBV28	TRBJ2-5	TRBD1	ASSSAGGYQETQY
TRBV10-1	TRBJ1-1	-	ASSPAGVNTEAF
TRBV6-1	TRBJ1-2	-	ASSAPEGRIDYGYT
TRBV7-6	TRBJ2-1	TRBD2	ASSSVGLGETGGNEQF
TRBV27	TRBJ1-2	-	ASSPSDTYYGYT
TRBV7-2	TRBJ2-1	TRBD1	ASSWDRTTYNEQF
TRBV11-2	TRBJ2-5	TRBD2	ASSQGLAYQETQY
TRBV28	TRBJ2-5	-	ASRFAGRETQY
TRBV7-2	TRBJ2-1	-	ASSLVGTSYNEQF
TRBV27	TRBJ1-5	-	ASSFRGAGGGPQH
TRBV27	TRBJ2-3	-	ASSPRLGSTDTQY